A selection of T cell receptor beta chains follows, all from one sample in a study of T cells expressing NK-cell markers. Reanalyzing the 5' RACE reads, TCRdb keeps one entry per CDR3 protein, without DNA. The sample includes 350,000 to 450,000 distinct CDR3 sequences. The sequenced material came from blood T cells: a sorted CD56 or NKG2C T cell subset, CD4+ or CD8+ T cells, or bulk PBMC T cells (not recorded which). Every receptor here comes from a man aged 18 to 69 in good health. The CDR3 runs from the conserved cysteine through the conserved F or W.

V gene: TRBV12-3/TRBV12-4; J gene: TRBJ1-5; CDR3 protein: CASSLSGQPQHF
V gene: TRBV12-3/TRBV12-4; J gene: TRBJ2-6; CDR3 protein: CASGRQGARGANVLTF
V gene: TRBV3-1; J gene: TRBJ2-4; CDR3 protein: CASSQQPYRGASKNIQYF
V gene: TRBV5-5; J gene: TRBJ1-1; CDR3 protein: CASSLHRGDTEAFF
V gene: TRBV24-1; J gene: TRBJ2-5; CDR3 protein: CATSGTSGARETQYF
V gene: TRBV12-3/TRBV12-4; J gene: TRBJ2-1; CDR3 protein: CASSSGLRNEQFF
V gene: TRBV9; J gene: TRBJ1-2; CDR3 protein: CASSVDWADYGYTF
V gene: TRBV18; J gene: TRBJ2-1; CDR3 protein: CASSPPSYRDRALRGSYNEQFF
V gene: TRBV2; J gene: TRBJ2-3; CDR3 protein: CASSGASGGRTDTQYF
V gene: TRBV7-8; J gene: TRBJ1-1; CDR3 protein: CASSKRDRENTEAFF
V gene: TRBV6-1; J gene: TRBJ1-4; CDR3 protein: CASNLRHKTGPRDEKLFF
V gene: TRBV6-6; J gene: TRBJ1-6; CDR3 protein: CASRSNSPLHF
V gene: TRBV6-1; J gene: TRBJ2-7; CDR3 protein: CASTPSGGILRAYEQYF
V gene: TRBV7-3; J gene: TRBJ1-2; CDR3 protein: CASSPFPPGTGNYGYTF
V gene: TRBV19; J gene: TRBJ1-2; CDR3 protein: CASSIFGRDATF
V gene: TRBV11-1; J gene: TRBJ1-1; CDR3 protein: CASSSRRGAAEAFF
V gene: TRBV19; J gene: TRBJ1-2; CDR3 protein: CASTTLPPGPYGYTF
V gene: TRBV6-2/TRBV6-3; J gene: TRBJ2-7; CDR3 protein: CASAFAGQDYEQYF
V gene: TRBV12-3/TRBV12-4; J gene: TRBJ2-1; CDR3 protein: CASSLRGGGLHNEQFF
V gene: TRBV5-1; J gene: TRBJ2-1; CDR3 protein: CASSRRSEGGYNEQFF
V gene: TRBV11-1; J gene: TRBJ2-4; CDR3 protein: CASSGGSDGGLPLAKNIQYF
V gene: TRBV27; J gene: TRBJ2-1; CDR3 protein: CASSSSGTAKVYNEQFF
V gene: TRBV12-3/TRBV12-4; J gene: TRBJ1-3; CDR3 protein: CASSPEIGGGSAGNTIYF
V gene: TRBV5-1; J gene: TRBJ2-7; CDR3 protein: CASSLRQGFGEQYF
V gene: TRBV27; J gene: TRBJ2-1; CDR3 protein: CASSSRQLPSNLYNEQFF
V gene: TRBV4-1; J gene: TRBJ2-7; CDR3 protein: CASSQGTGPGEQYF
V gene: TRBV6-6; J gene: TRBJ2-1; CDR3 protein: CASGTRGYNEQFF
V gene: TRBV5-1; J gene: TRBJ2-3; CDR3 protein: CASKPLVPNTDTQYF
V gene: TRBV19; J gene: TRBJ2-5; CDR3 protein: CASRIGTEHLLETQYF
V gene: TRBV27; J gene: TRBJ2-1; CDR3 protein: CASSLRGPGQGRDEQFF
V gene: TRBV11-2; J gene: TRBJ2-1; CDR3 protein: CASSARTLAGGGNEQFF
V gene: TRBV20-1; J gene: TRBJ2-5; CDR3 protein: CSASVGIGPQETQYF
V gene: TRBV5-5; J gene: TRBJ1-2; CDR3 protein: CASNPEGHSYGYTF
V gene: TRBV12-3/TRBV12-4; J gene: TRBJ2-5; CDR3 protein: CASSFSPGLQETQYF
V gene: TRBV7-2; J gene: TRBJ2-5; CDR3 protein: CASSSQPMGQMETQYF
V gene: TRBV6-2/TRBV6-3; J gene: TRBJ2-5; CDR3 protein: CASSKTGAETQYF
V gene: TRBV20-1; J gene: TRBJ2-1; CDR3 protein: CSATTLATSGENNEQFF
V gene: TRBV27; J gene: TRBJ1-2; CDR3 protein: CASSQNRVGGYTF
V gene: TRBV6-5; J gene: TRBJ1-6; CDR3 protein: CASSYDSRFGTLHF
V gene: TRBV5-6; J gene: TRBJ2-1; CDR3 protein: CASSHPRLAGGPEQFF
V gene: TRBV9; J gene: TRBJ1-2; CDR3 protein: CASSAAERGQGIRGYTF
V gene: TRBV5-1; J gene: TRBJ1-2; CDR3 protein: CASSQGQALYGYTF